Listed below are T cell receptor beta chains from one sample, sequenced in a study of T cell responses to AZD1222 COVID-19 vaccine. This table comes from immunoSEQ multiplex PCR, and its TCRdb copy is limited to in-frame clones, with some not included. The data show 150,000 or so clones, with more than 85% seen just once and roughly 2.2% held by the top ten. The starting material was peripheral blood, obtained on day 0 of AZD1222 vaccination. The receptors come from an adult in good health. The conserved cysteine and the conserved F or W are not part of the CDR3 here. The order of the fields is J gene, V gene, CDR3 protein.

j_gene: TRBJ2-1
v_gene: TRBV18
CDR3aa: ASSPGTSVYEQF

j_gene: TRBJ1-4
v_gene: TRBV6-2/TRBV6-3
CDR3aa: ASSYSAVEGVNIPTNEKLF

j_gene: TRBJ1-1
v_gene: TRBV7-3
CDR3aa: ASSLQEGTEAF

j_gene: TRBJ1-3
v_gene: TRBV11-2
CDR3aa: ASSFGNTIY

j_gene: TRBJ2-7
v_gene: TRBV5-8
CDR3aa: ASSSGTEGGEQY

j_gene: TRBJ2-3
v_gene: TRBV7-3
CDR3aa: ASSFNGGTDTQY

j_gene: TRBJ1-1
v_gene: TRBV7-9
CDR3aa: ASRLTGLNTEAF

j_gene: TRBJ2-7
v_gene: TRBV27
CDR3aa: ASSFPGLAPYEQY

j_gene: TRBJ1-2
v_gene: TRBV3-1/TRBV3-2
CDR3aa: ASSQEDNAYGYT

j_gene: TRBJ2-6
v_gene: TRBV5-1
CDR3aa: ASSWSRDRGPGANVLT

j_gene: TRBJ1-1
v_gene: TRBV4-3
CDR3aa: ASSLDSKNTEAF

j_gene: TRBJ2-2
v_gene: TRBV14
CDR3aa: ASSLLGPGELF

j_gene: TRBJ2-2
v_gene: TRBV30
CDR3aa: AWSVYRAAGELF

j_gene: TRBJ2-7
v_gene: TRBV6-1
CDR3aa: ASSATTVGIKPSSYEQY

j_gene: TRBJ1-2
v_gene: TRBV7-9
CDR3aa: ASSLALNNYGYT

j_gene: TRBJ1-2
v_gene: TRBV2
CDR3aa: ASSLRDVNYGYT